This TCR beta chain is from a study of identifying expanded T cells in peripheral blood. Points from the study as a whole: Over about two and four weeks, about 15 and 19 clones changed, versus roughly 1.2 between replicates.

Concerning this clone itself: Its antigen is not identified.

This CDR3 contains 14 residues. Between the trimmed V and J ends, which lost 1 base and 2 bases, there was a span of 7 bases. Germline V gene sequence: CDR1 SGHTA, CDR2 FQGNSA. Data came from immunoSEQ multiplex PCR; TCRdb stores just in-frame clones and leaves some out. This table has 75,000 to 100,000 clones, about 91% appearing once. The sample taken for sequencing was blood. The sequence came from a person aged 18 to 70 in good health. The chain employs TRBV7-2 and TRBJ2-3, with no clear D. CDR3 nucleotide sequence: TGTGCCAGCAGCTTAGGGGTAGTCACAGATACGCAGTATTTT. The encoded protein is CASSLGVVTDTQYF.